The clone carrying this T cell receptor beta chain was detected once. The target antigen is unknown. The data are from a study of CD8 T cells in Susac syndrome. Looking at the study overall: Clinical remission applied to fewer than ten sequenced Susac syndrome patients, and more than five had active disease.

An amount of RNA that ranged from roughly 0.5 to 1 ug was reverse transcribed with random hexamers. An immunoSEQ multiplex PCR amplified TCR beta CDR3 over 54 Vbeta and 13 Jbeta. TCRdb reprocessed the immunoSEQ multiplex PCR reads with MiXCR, giving one entry per CDR3 protein. The sample contains roughly 190,000 distinct CDR3 sequences, roughly nine tenths of which appear only once. Study results and limitations: Repertoires of Susac syndrome CD4+ T cells lacked clonal expansion.

TEMRA cells were FACS-enriched and CD8+ and CD4+ T cells negatively isolated. The clonotype originates from a human donor with Susac syndrome. Sequencing was performed on CD4+ T cells from PBMCs.

CDR3 nucleotide sequence: TGCGCCAGCAGCTTGGAAGTTAGCGGGGGCACAGATACGCAGTATTTT. Translated: CASSLEVSGGTDTQYF. The rearrangement joins TRBV5-1 to TRBJ2-3; 8 bases are a match to TRBD2. The CDR3 sequence is 16 residues long. Germline V gene sequence: CDR1 SGHRS, CDR2 YFSETQ. J was trimmed by 1 base and V by 0 bases; bases with no gene match: 4.